This paragraph covers one T cell receptor beta chain sequence. Its antigen is currently unknown. The data originate from a study of cytomegalovirus exposure and HLA in healthy donors. Study-level results: Only CMV serostatus was available as immune exposure information. Highest at DRB1 and lowest at HLA-C, TCR association rates differed among HLA loci in a later analysis. Among donors in an Asian-associated ancestry cluster, a later analysis reportedly found fewer N-insertions than the roughly 680-donor mean.

Losses at the gene ends were 6 bases for V and 5 bases for J; bases not matched to a gene: 4. The CDR3 extends over 13 amino acids. Germline V CDR1 and CDR2: SGHRS, YFSETQ. Amplification used 60 Vbeta primers and 13 Jbeta primers. Using immunoSEQ multiplex PCR, the repertoire was profiled, and TCRdb retains in-frame clones only, with some absent. The data hold more than 150,000 clones, with approximately 84% observed a single time. This chain uses TRBV5-1 with TRBJ2-1; 8 nucleotides line up with TRBD2. Specimen: PBMCs. This sequence was found in a girl aged 5-17 years in good health and CMV-seropositive. The CDR3: CASKLRGDNEQFF. The CDR3 DNA sequence: TGCGCCAGCAAATTGCGGGGGGACAATGAGCAGTTCTTC.